These 8 T cell receptor beta chains were all obtained from the same sample, sequenced in a study of human T cells and chemical hapten exposure. Time point here: patch test 2, 6 weeks after DPC sensitization. Treatment specified: therapeutic diphenylcyclopropenone sensitization with weekly scalp DPC. TCRdb used MiXCR to reprocess the RACE reads, holding one entry per CDR3 protein. The sample shows about 400,000 distinct CDR3 sequences, more than 5% of them seen only once. The sequences come from whole blood, collected in connection with sensitization to the hapten diphenylcyclopropenone (DPC). The receptors derive from a woman aged 18 to 35 with alopecia areata. Some clones in this sample may be carry-over from other donors' samples.

The chain couples TRBV27 to TRBJ2-2, with 7 bases aligning to TRBD2. The V gene end was trimmed by 4 bases and the J gene end by 4 bases; junction bases not matched to a gene: 3. Per the germline V gene, CDR1 is MNHEY and CDR2 is SMNVEV (reference sequence). The CDR3 sequence is 14 residues long. In DNA form, the CDR3 reads TGTGCCAGCAGTTGGGACTATCTCACCGGGGAGCTGTTTTTT. Encoded protein: CASSWDYLTGELFF.

The V and J genes are TRBV6-1 and TRBJ1-5, with 11 nucleotides matching TRBD1. The V segment lost 7 bases and the J segment 2 bases; nucleotides outside the gene matches: 10. The CDR3 has 17 amino acids. From germline, CDR1 is MNHNS and CDR2 SASEGT. The CDR3 bases are TGTGCCAGCACCCGTGGACAGGGGGCGTCGGGCAATCAGCCCCAGCATTTT. Translated, it gives CASTRGQGASGNQPQHF.

This clonotype was observed a few times. The J gene is TRBJ2-3, the V gene TRBV6-5; D is unresolved. The CDR3 has 15 amino acids. Germline CDR1 and CDR2: MNHEY and SVGAGI. Trimming cost V 0 bases and J 1 base, with 8 bases left between them. CDR3 DNA: TGTGCCAGCAGTTACTCGAAGGCAGGCACAGATACGCAGTATTTT. Translated: CASSYSKAGTDTQYF.

This clonotype was detected ten times or more. The V call is TRBV27, the J call TRBJ1-3, with a tentative D call TRBD1 (6 bases). CDR1 is MNHEY and CDR2 is SMNVEV in the germline V gene (reference sequence). The CDR3 length is 14 residues. The V end lost 6 bases, the J end lost 0 bases, and 9 bases lay between the germline ends. CDR3 nucleotides: TGTGCCAGCAGGGACAGCTTCTCTGGAAACACCATATATTTT. As protein: CASRDSFSGNTIYF.

This clonotype was seen only a few times. This rearrangement joins TRBV12-3 or TRBV12-4 to TRBJ2-1, with D possibly being TRBD2 (6 bases). This CDR3 has 13 amino acids. The V and J ends lost 1 base and 6 bases respectively, with 7 bases between them. The CDR3 DNA reads TGTGCCAGCAGTTTAGAGACTAGCAATGAGCAGTTCTTC. This gives the protein CASSLETSNEQFF.

This clonotype has just a few counts. The chain uses TRBV5-5 and TRBJ1-4; D possibly corresponds to TRBD1 (5 bases). Germline CDR1 reads SGHKS; CDR2 reads YYEKEE (reference sequence). This CDR3 is 16 amino acids long. Trimming stripped 0 bases from V and 5 bases from J, with 14 bases between. Here the CDR3 reads CASSLEAQVINEKLFF. In DNA, the CDR3 is TGTGCCAGCAGCTTGGAGGCACAGGTTATCAATGAAAAACTGTTTTTT.

The sample holds many counts of this clonotype. The chain combines TRBV5-1 with TRBJ1-1; D unresolved. V was clipped by 5 bases and J by 8 bases, with 10 bases between them. The germline gives CDR1 SGHRS, CDR2 YFSETQ. CDR3 length: 11 amino acids. DNA of the CDR3: TGCGCCAGCAGTTTCGGGGAAGAAGCTTTCTTT. Translating gives CASSFGEEAFF. The full variable domain, in which reference TRBV5-1 and TRBJ1-1 provide the parts outside the CDR3, is KAGVTQTPRYLIKTRGQQVTLSCSPISGHRSVSWYQQTPGQGLQFLFEYFSETQRNKGNFPGRFSGRQFSNSRSEMNVSTLELGDSALYLCASSFGEEAFFGQGTRLTVV.

J is TRBJ2-3 and V is TRBV7-9; tentatively, D is TRBD1 (6 bases). The CDR3 has 14 amino acids. The V gene's germline CDR1 is SEHNR and CDR2 FQNEAQ (reference sequence). The V end lost 5 bases, the J end lost 5 bases, and 14 bases lay between the germline ends. CDR3 DNA sequence: TGTGCCAGCAGCCACGGACAGAAGCGAGATACGCAGTATTTT. Amino acids: CASSHGQKRDTQYF.